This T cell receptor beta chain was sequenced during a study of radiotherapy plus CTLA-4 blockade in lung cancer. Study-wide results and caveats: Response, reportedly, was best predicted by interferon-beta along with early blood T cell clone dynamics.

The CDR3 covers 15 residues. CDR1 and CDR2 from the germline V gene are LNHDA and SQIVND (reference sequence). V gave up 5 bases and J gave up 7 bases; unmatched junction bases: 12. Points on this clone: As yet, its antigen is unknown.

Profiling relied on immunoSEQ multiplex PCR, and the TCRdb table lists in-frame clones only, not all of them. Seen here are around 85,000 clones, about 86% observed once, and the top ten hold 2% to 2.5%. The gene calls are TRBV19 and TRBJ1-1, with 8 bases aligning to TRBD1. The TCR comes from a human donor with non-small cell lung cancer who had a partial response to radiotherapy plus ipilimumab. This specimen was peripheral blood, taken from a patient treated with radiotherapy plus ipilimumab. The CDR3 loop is CASSLNPGGRVEAFF. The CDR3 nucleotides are TGTGCCAGTAGTTTAAATCCAGGGGGCCGCGTTGAAGCTTTCTTT.